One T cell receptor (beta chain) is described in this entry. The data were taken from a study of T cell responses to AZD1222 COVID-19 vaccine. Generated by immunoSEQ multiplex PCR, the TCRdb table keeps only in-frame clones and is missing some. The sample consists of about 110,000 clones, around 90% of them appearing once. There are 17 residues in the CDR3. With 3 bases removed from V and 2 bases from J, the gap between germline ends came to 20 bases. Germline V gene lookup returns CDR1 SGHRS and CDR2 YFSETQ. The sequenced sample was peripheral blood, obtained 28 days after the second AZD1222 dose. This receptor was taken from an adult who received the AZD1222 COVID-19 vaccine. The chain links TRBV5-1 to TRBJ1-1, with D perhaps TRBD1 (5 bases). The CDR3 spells CASSSELGRLRNTEAFF. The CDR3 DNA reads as TGCGCCAGCAGCTCTGAGCTGGGACGGCTCAGAAACACTGAAGCTTTCTTT.